The present TCR beta chain was sequenced within a study of blood T cells in healthy people across ages. General observations from the study: Lack of knowledge of donor CMV status possibly confounded expanded clonotype changes.

Note on this clonotype: Its specificity is not known.

Trimming took 0 bases from V and 9 from J, leaving 10 bases between them. The V gene's germline CDR1 is SGHRS and CDR2 YFSETQ. This CDR3 has 13 residues. Donors ranged from about 6 to 90 years old and were healthy Caucasians in Russia. Each donor gave approximately 9.7 milliliters of peripheral blood. Sample-barcoded 5' priming and a J-beta primer mix drove a second PCR of roughly 6 to 12 cycles. Template switching added a 12-random-nucleotide identifier to every cDNA molecule. TCRdb re-called the 5' RACE reads with MiXCR, one entry per CDR3 protein. Here the sample spans about 2 million distinct CDR3 sequences, roughly 49% being singletons.

The sequence was collected from a woman aged 40 to 55 in good health. The sample comprised blood. The chain employs TRBV5-1 and TRBJ2-4; a possible D gene is TRBD1 (5 bases). CDR3: CASSLGQGTIQYF. Here the CDR3 DNA reads TGCGCCAGCAGCTTGGGTCAGGGAACCATTCAGTACTTC.